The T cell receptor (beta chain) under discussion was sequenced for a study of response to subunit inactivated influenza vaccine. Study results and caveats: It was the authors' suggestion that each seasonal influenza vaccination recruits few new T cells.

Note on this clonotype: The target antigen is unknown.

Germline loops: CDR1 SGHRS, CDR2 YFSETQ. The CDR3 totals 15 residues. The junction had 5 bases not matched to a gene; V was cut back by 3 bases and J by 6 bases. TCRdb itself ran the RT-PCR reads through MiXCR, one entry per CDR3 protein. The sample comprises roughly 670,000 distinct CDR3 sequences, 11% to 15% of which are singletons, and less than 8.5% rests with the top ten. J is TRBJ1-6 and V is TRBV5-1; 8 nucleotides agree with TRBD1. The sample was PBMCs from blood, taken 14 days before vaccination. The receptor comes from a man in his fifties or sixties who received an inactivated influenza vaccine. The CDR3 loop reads CASSSQGARNSPLHF. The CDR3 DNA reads TGCGCCAGCAGCTCTCAGGGGGCGCGTAATTCACCCCTCCACTTT.